The 10 T cell receptor beta chains below all came from one sample that was sequenced in a study of identical twins (dated by TCRdb to the mid-2010s). Library generation was performed with 5' RACE. Instrument used: Illumina HiSeq 2000. TCRdb redid the processing of the public reads, applying fastp at Q25 and MiXCR, and retained in-frame beta chains. Rows are combined by CDR3 protein, so each entry shows the most common genes and DNA. This sample lists 1.5 million to 2 million distinct CDR3 sequences; less than 40% were detected once. The ten largest make up 0.25% to 0.3% of the sample. What was sequenced was cord blood. The receptor set was obtained from a newborn girl in good health.

This clonotype turned up a few times. The V call is TRBV5-1, the J call TRBJ1-1; no clear D. The CDR3 runs to 14 residues. Trimming removed 5 bases from V and 0 bases from J, with 11 bases in between. Germline V CDR1 and CDR2: SGHRS, YFSETQ. CDR3 sequence: CASSNVGVNTEAFF. CDR3 in DNA: TGCGCCAGCAGTAACGTAGGAGTGAACACTGAAGCTTTCTTT.

The genes are TRBV12-5 and TRBJ2-3; TRBD1 aligns across 7 bases. Trimming took 0 bases from V and 4 from J; bases not matched to a gene: 10. Germline CDR1 is LGHNT and CDR2 is FRNRAP. There are 17 residues in the CDR3. CDR3 protein: CASGLVSTGTRSDTQYF. Here the CDR3 DNA reads TGTGCTAGTGGTTTGGTTTCGACAGGGACGAGGTCAGATACGCAGTATTTT.

This clonotype showed up many times. This chain joins TRBV27 and TRBJ2-7, with D perhaps TRBD2 (6 bases). V lost 5 bases and J lost 3, with 11 bases in between. In germline, CDR1 is MNHEY, CDR2 SMNVEV (reference sequence). The CDR3 totals 13 residues. CDR3 in amino acids: CASSLKAGYEQYF. The CDR3 coding sequence is TGTGCCAGCAGTCTTAAAGCGGGCTACGAGCAGTACTTC.

The chain is built from TRBV29-1 and TRBJ2-7; no clear D. CDR3 size: 13 residues. Trimming shortened V by 6 bases and J by 2 bases, and 14 bases separated the two germline ends. Per germline, CDR1 SQVTM and CDR2 ANQGSEA. Here the CDR3 reads CSVAGPRTYEQYF. DNA of the CDR3: TGCAGCGTCGCCGGGCCGAGGACCTACGAGCAGTACTTC.

This chain joins TRBV14 and TRBJ2-5; D is ambiguous. The closer fit of TRBJ2-7 to the DNA end suggests the J call may be wrong. CDR1 and CDR2 (germline): SGHDN, FVKESK. This CDR3 is built from 11 residues. The CDR3 DNA follows: TGTGCCAGCAGCCGCATGGGCGAGCAGTACTTC. Amino acid sequence: CASSRMGEQYF.

This clonotype was picked up one time. V gene TRBV20-1 combines with J gene TRBJ1-4; weak D call: TRBD1 (6 bases). Trimming pared 4 bases from V and 4 bases from J, leaving 13 bases between. Germline CDR1 and CDR2: DFQATT and SNEGSKA (reference sequence). The CDR3 is 14 residues long. The CDR3 spells CSATGQRVNEKLFF. The CDR3 region has the DNA TGCAGTGCTACCGGACAGCGGGTTAATGAAAAACTGTTTTTT.

Points on this clonotype: At one end, the junction sequence differs from germline, possibly due to a read error. V and J are TRBV3-1 and TRBJ2-3, with TRBD1 matching over 8 bases. The length of the CDR3 is 13 residues. Germline loops: CDR1 LGHDT, CDR2 YNNKEL (reference sequence). The CDR3 reads CAGSRQGPDTQYF. In DNA, the CDR3 is TGTGCCGGCAGTCGACAGGGGCCAGATACGCAGTATTTT.

Note on this clonotype: The junction shows a germline mismatch at one end, possibly a read error. The V gene is TRBV7-9, the J gene TRBJ2-1; 9 bases fit TRBD2. The germline V gene encodes CDR1 SEHNR and CDR2 FQNEAQ (reference sequence). There are 13 residues in the CDR3. This CDR3 reads CASSVAGVSEQFF. CDR3 in DNA: TGTGCCAGCAGCGTAGCGGGAGTTAGTGAGCAGTTCTTC.

This clonotype was seen just once. The chain combines TRBV5-6 with TRBJ2-3, with unresolved D. The germline V gene encodes CDR1 SGHDT and CDR2 YYEEEE. This CDR3 region has 15 residues. Trimming pared 1 base from V and 2 bases from J, leaving 11 bases between. In DNA, the CDR3 is TGTGCCAGCAGCTTGATTCTCAGAAACACAGATACGCAGTATTTT. Translation: CASSLILRNTDTQYF. Combining the CDR3 with reference TRBV5-6 and TRBJ2-3 gives the whole variable domain DAGVTQSPTHLIKTRGQQVTLRCSPKSGHDTVSWYQQALGQGPQFIFQYYEEEERQRGNFPDRFSGHQFPNYSSELNVNALLLGDSALYLCASSLILRNTDTQYFGPGTRLTVL.

The V call is TRBV20-1, the J call TRBJ2-7; 12 bases align to TRBD2. This CDR3 region has 17 residues. Per germline, CDR1 DFQATT and CDR2 SNEGSKA (reference sequence). Trimming at V came to 0 bases and at J to 4 bases, leaving 10 bases not matched to a gene. The CDR3 sequence: CSAREATSGRNRYEQYF. The CDR3, as DNA: TGCAGTGCTAGAGAGGCTACTAGCGGGAGGAATAGGTACGAGCAGTACTTC.